The T cell receptor beta chain described here comes from a study of T cell clones after liver transplantation (dated by TCRdb to between 2018 and 2021). Some background on the complete study: ITN030ST, the source of the samples, was a randomized trial that attempted immunosuppression withdrawal within 2 years of liver transplantation. After a pre-transplant mixed lymphocyte reaction, TCRbeta sequencing was used to pinpoint donor-reactive T cell clones, which were subsequently tracked in post-transplant blood. As an antigen-independent comparator for donor-reactive sequences, third party-reactive TCRbeta sequences were also identified from pre-transplant MLRs. Of the eight recipients, three were HCV-positive, while the remaining recipients had been transplanted for non-autoimmune, non-viral indications. Subjects received no induction therapy and standard immunosuppression until randomization at 12-24 months post-transplant. To count as tolerant, a recipient had to stay completely off immunosuppression for at least one year without liver enzymes climbing beyond twice the upper limit of normal. Blood samples were taken pre-transplant, pre-randomization before withdrawal, and post-randomization after full withdrawal or failed withdrawal. Of the 8 liver transplant recipients making up the studied cohort, 3 were classified as tolerant and 5 as non-tolerant.

What this sample's time point label stands for: pre-transplant. Unstimulated PBMCs, after thawing, were stained for CD3, CD4 and CD8 and then FACS-sorted into CD3+CD4+ and CD3+CD8+ populations. All 8 studied subjects were randomized to immunosuppression withdrawal. The Qiagen DNeasy Blood and Tissue Kit was used for isolation of genomic DNA. General findings and caveats noted by the study authors: When repertoire turnover was accounted for, significantly reduced detection of donor-reactive sequences was found in 7 of 8 subjects for CD4 and in 8 of 8 subjects for CD8. Circulating donor-reactive CD4 TCRbeta sequences fell significantly post-transplant in 5 of 8 subjects, irrespective of tolerance or HCV status. Since no allograft tissue specimens were available, donor-reactive T cells may have migrated into the graft instead of being deleted. Donor-reactive sequences declined more than third party-reactive ones, suggesting partial antigen-specific deletion unrelated to withdrawal success. In a couple of subjects, low numbers of available donor cells limited the measurable donor-reactive repertoire. The conclusions were considered preliminary, being limited by small, heterogeneous patient numbers and non-standardized post-transplant time points.

A word on this clone: Its antigen target is currently unknown. Per-nucleotide qualities are absent, and no much larger clonotype sits a single base away.

Counted from cysteine to phenylalanine, this CDR3 has 14 amino acids. The only DNA kept is the CDR3, 42 bases in frame from the first base. The V end gives up 2 bases and the J end 6 bases, leaving 8 bases in the junction not matched to a gene. According to the germline V gene, CDR1 reads SGDLS and CDR2 reads YYNGEE. Frozen genomic DNA underwent high-throughput TCRbeta CDR3 sequencing by immunoSEQ, including PCR amplification, mapping, bias correction and internal controls. As for how the authors treated the data: Only productive rearrangements were retained, with each unique TCRbeta sequence defined by its CDR3 nucleotide sequence together with its V and J gene. For a sequence to be called donor-reactive, it needed a frequency of at least 0.01% and at least 5-fold expansion in CFSE-low cells compared with unstimulated pre-transplant cells. Minimum frequency thresholds were set for each subject on the basis of the unstimulated sample with the lowest template count, so that a detection power of at least 90% was ensured. Repertoire turnover was measured by Jensen-Shannon divergence between the top 1000 TCRbeta sequences post- and pre-transplant. Changes in detection of donor-reactive sequences were tested with two-sided Fisher's exact tests. In TCRdb, the immuneACCESS table is reduced to in-frame sequences with V and J assigned. These tables do not hold every clone; where another copy was compared, an unresolved V gene accounts for under half, and the others remain unexplained. The DNA gave D and trimming, while V, J and clone size come from that table. Present in this sample are about 72,000 clones, roughly 90% of which were seen just once. Less than 3% of the sample goes to the ten largest clones.

The receptor was derived from a human donor who received a liver transplant. This sequence uses TRBV9 and TRBJ2-7; a stretch of 7 junction bases matches TRBD2. Here the sequenced sample was CD4+ T cells from blood, taken before liver transplant. The CDR3 is CASSVDAGAIEQYF. The bases are TGTGCCAGCAGCGTTGACGCGGGAGCCATCGAGCAGTACTTC.